These T cell receptor beta chains were read from a single sample in a study of blood T cells in healthy people across ages. TCRdb called the 5' RACE reads again in MiXCR, with one record for every CDR3 protein. The data contain 1.5 million to 2 million distinct CDR3 sequences, around 50% of them singletons. Sequenced material: blood. These receptors all come from a woman aged 40 to 50 in good health. CDR3s include the opening cysteine and the closing phenylalanine or tryptophan. The D gene is left open where the match is weak. Clone size is not always given. Where it is, it says once, few, many or a class for expanded clones.

V	size	J	D	length	CDR3	DNA
TRBV4-3	NA	TRBJ2-1	TRBD2	16	CASSHTLAGENNEQFF	TGCGCCAGCAGCCATACACTAGCGGGGGAGAACAATGAGCAGTTCTTC
TRBV20-1	NA	TRBJ2-5	NA	18	CSARENVGGTLARETQYF	TGCAGTGCTAGAGAGAATGTTGGGGGTACTTTGGCCCGTGAGACCCAGTACTTC
TRBV6-2/TRBV6-3	many	TRBJ1-1	NA	13	CASSYGGNTEAFF	TGTGCCAGCAGTTACGGGGGGAACACTGAAGCTTTCTTT
TRBV20-1	NA	TRBJ1-5	TRBD1	15	CSARAGTGANQPQHF	TGCAGTGCTAGGGCCGGGACAGGGGCCAATCAGCCCCAGCATTTT
TRBV20-1	NA	TRBJ1-5	NA	14	CSARDWTDNQPQHF	TGCAGTGCTAGAGATTGGACTGACAATCAGCCCCAGCATTTT
TRBV4-3	NA	TRBJ2-4	TRBD2	16	CASSPDLAGGMDEQYF	TGCGCCAGCAGCCCTGACCTAGCGGGGGGCATGGATGAGCAGTACTTC
TRBV27	NA	TRBJ2-1	TRBD2	15	CASKPIAGRDNEQFF	TGTGCCAGCAAACCCATAGCGGGGAGGGACAATGAGCAGTTCTTC
TRBV7-2	NA	TRBJ1-2	TRBD1	15	CASSSADRGFYGYTF	TGTGCCAGCAGCTCGGCGGACAGGGGGTTCTATGGCTACACCTTC
TRBV29-1	NA	TRBJ2-3	TRBD1	15	CSVLGQGIFTDTQYF	TGCAGCGTTTTGGGACAGGGGATATTCACAGATACGCAGTATTTT
TRBV2	NA	TRBJ2-1	TRBD2	16	CASSEDPSGGVDEQFF	TGTGCCAGCAGTGAAGATCCGAGCGGGGGGGTCGATGAGCAGTTCTTC
TRBV20-1	NA	TRBJ2-1	TRBD2	14	CSARGLAGRSEQFF	TGCAGTGCTAGAGGACTAGCGGGAAGGAGTGAGCAGTTCTTC